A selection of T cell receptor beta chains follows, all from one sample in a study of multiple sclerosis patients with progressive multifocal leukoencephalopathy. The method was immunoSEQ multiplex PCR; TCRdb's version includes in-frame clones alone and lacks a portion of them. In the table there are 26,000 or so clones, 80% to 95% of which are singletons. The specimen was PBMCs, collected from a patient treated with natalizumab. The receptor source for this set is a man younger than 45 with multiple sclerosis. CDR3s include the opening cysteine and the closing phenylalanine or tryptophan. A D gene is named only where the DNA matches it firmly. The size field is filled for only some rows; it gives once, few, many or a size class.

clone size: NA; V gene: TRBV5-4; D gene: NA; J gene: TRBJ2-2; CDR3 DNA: TGTGCCAGCAGCTTGAATTCCTGGGAGCTGTTTTTT; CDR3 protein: CASSLNSWELFF
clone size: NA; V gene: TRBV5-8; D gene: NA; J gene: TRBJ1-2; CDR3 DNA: TGTGCCAGCAGCTTGGCAGGGGCCTATGGGGGCTACACCTTC; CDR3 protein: CASSLAGAYGGYTF
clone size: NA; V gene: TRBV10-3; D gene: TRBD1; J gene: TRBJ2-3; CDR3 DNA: TGTGCCATCAGCGATTTGGGACAGGGCGTCGCCGGAGATACGCAGTATTTT; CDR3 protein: CAISDLGQGVAGDTQYF
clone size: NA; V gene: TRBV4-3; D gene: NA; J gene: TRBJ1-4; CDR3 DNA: TGCGCCAGCAGCCCGGGGAAGGGAGCAAATGAAAAACTGTTTTTT; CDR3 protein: CASSPGKGANEKLFF
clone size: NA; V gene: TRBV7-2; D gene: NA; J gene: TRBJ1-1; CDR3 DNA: TGTGCCAGCAGCCCTCCCGGAGCCATGAACACTGAAGCTTTCTTT; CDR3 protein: CASSPPGAMNTEAFF
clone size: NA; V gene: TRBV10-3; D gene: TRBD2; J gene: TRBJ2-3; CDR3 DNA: TGTGCCATCAAAAGACTAGCGGGAGAGGCGTATTTT; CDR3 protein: CAIKRLAGEAYF
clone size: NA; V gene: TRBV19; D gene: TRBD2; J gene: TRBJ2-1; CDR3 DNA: TGTGCCAGTAGTCAGCGTTTCTCTAGCGGGGTGAACAATGAGCAGTTCTTC; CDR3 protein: CASSQRFSSGVNNEQFF
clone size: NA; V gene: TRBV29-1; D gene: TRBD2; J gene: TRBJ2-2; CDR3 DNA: TGCAGCGTTGAAGGACTAGCGGGAGCGAACACCGGGGAGCTGTTTTTT; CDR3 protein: CSVEGLAGANTGELFF
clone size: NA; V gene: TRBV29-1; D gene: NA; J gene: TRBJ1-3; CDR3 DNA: TGCAGCGTTGTAATTCCCGGCACGGGAAACACCATATATTTT; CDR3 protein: CSVVIPGTGNTIYF
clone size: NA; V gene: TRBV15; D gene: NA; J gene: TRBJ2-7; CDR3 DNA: TGTGCCATCCCGAAGGAGTACGAGCAGTACTTC; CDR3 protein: CAIPKEYEQYF
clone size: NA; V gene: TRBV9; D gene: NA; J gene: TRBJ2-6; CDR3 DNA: TGTGCCAGCAGGGCCGGCGGCTCTGGGGCCAACGTCCTGACTTTC; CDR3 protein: CASRAGGSGANVLTF
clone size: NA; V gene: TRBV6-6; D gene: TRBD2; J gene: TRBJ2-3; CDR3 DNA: TGTGCCAGCAGTCCTAGCGGGAGGGCCGGAGATACGCAGTATTTT; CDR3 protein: CASSPSGRAGDTQYF
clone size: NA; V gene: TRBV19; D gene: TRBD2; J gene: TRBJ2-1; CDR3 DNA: TGTGCCAGTAGTATGAGTGCGGCTAGCGGGAGTGGTAATGAGCAGTTCTTC; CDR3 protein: CASSMSAASGSGNEQFF
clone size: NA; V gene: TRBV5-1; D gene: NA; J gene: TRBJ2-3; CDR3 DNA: TGCGCCAGCAGCCGCCAGCAGGATACGCAGTATTTT; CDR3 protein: CASSRQQDTQYF
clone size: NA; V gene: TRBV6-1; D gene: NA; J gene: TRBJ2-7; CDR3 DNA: TGTGCCAGCAGCGACGGGGCGGGGCAGTACTTC; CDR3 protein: CASSDGAGQYF
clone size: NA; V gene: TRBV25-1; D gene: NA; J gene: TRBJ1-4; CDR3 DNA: TGTGCCAGCAGTGTAGACATCGGGGGGAGGAAACTGTTTTTT; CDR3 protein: CASSVDIGGRKLFF
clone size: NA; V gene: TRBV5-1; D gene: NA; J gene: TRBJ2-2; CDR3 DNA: TGCGCCAGCAGCTTGAAAGCGAACACCGGGGAGCTGTTTTTT; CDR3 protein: CASSLKANTGELFF
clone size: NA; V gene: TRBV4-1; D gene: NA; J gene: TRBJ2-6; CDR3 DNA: TGCGCCAGCAGCCAAGAGCCGCCCTCTGGGGCCAACGTCCTGACTTTC; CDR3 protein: CASSQEPPSGANVLTF
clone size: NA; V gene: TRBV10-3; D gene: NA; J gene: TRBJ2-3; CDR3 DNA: TGTGCCATCAGTTCGTCCCAAGATACGCAGTATTTT; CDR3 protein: CAISSSQDTQYF
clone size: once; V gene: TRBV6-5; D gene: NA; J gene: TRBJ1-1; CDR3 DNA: TGTGCCAGCAGTTACTATAGAAGAAACACTGAAGCTTTCTTT; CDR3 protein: CASSYYRRNTEAFF
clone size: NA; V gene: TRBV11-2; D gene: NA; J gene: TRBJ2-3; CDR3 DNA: TGTGCCAGCAGCTTTAGCGGAGCTTGGGGCACAGATACGCAGTATTTT; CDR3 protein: CASSFSGAWGTDTQYF
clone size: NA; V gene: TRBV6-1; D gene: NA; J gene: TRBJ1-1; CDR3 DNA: TGTGCCAGCAGTGGACCCTACCGGACTGAAGCTTTCTTT; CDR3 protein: CASSGPYRTEAFF
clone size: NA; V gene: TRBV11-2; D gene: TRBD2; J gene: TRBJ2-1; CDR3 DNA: TGTGCCAGCAGCTCCCTATCAGCGGGGGCTTACAATGAGCAGTTCTTC; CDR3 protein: CASSSLSAGAYNEQFF
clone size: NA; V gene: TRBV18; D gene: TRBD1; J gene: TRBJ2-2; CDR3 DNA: TGTGCCAGCTCCAAAGGGACAGGAAACACCGGGGAGCTGTTTTTT; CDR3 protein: CASSKGTGNTGELFF
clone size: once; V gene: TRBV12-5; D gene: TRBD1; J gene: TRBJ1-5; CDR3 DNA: TGTGCTAGTGGACAGGGGAGCAATCAGCCCCAGCATTTT; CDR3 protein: CASGQGSNQPQHF
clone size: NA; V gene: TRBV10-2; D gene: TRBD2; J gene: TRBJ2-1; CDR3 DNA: TGCGCCAGCAGTGAGTCGCCGGGCGGGGGATACAATGAGCAGTTCTTC; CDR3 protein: CASSESPGGGYNEQFF
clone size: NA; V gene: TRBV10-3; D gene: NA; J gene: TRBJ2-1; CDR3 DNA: TGTGCCGTAGGACCAAGGAATGAGCAGTTCTTC; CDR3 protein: CAVGPRNEQFF
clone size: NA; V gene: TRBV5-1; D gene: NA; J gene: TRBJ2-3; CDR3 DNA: TGCGCCAGCAGCTTGGACAGGGTTACAGATACGCAGTATTTT; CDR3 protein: CASSLDRVTDTQYF
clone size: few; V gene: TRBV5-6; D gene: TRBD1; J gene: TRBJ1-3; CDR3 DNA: TGTGCCAGCAACCAGGACAGGTACTCTGGAAACACCATATATTTT; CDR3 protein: CASNQDRYSGNTIYF
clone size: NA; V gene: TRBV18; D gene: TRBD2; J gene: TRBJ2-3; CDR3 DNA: TGTGCCAGCTCACCACCCGTATATACGCGGGAGTCAGATACGCAGTATTTT; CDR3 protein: CASSPPVYTRESDTQYF
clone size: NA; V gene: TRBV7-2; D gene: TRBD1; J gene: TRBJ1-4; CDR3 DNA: TGTGCCAGCAGCTTAGGGGGACAGGGGTTGGGTGAAAAACTGTTTTTT; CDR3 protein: CASSLGGQGLGEKLFF
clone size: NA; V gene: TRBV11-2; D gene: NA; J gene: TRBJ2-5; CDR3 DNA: TGTGCCAGCCGGCGAGAAGAGACCCAGTACTTC; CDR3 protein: CASRREETQYF
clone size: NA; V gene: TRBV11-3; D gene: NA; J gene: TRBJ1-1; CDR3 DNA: TGTGCCAGCAGCTTAGGACAAAAAACTTTCTTT; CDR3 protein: CASSLGQKTFF
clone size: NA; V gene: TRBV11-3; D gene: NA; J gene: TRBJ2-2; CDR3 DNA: TGTGCCAGCAGCTTGAGGGGGTACACCGGGGAGCTGTTTTTT; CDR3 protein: CASSLRGYTGELFF
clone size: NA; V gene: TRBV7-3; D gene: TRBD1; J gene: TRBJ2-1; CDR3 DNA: TGTGCCAGCAGCCCCCGACAGGGAGCGTGGAATGAGCAGTTCTTC; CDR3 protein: CASSPRQGAWNEQFF
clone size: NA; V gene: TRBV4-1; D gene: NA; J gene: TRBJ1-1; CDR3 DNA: TGCGCCAGCAGCAAGAGATCCTACACTGAAGCTTTCTTT; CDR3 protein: CASSKRSYTEAFF
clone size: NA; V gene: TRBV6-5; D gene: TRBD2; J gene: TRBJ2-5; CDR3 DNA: TGTGCCAGCAGAGAGACTAGCGGGCCACAAGAGACCCAGTACTTC; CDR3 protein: CASRETSGPQETQYF
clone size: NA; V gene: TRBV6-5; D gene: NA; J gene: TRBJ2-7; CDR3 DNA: TGTGCCAGCAGCCTAACTAGTACCCCCTCCTACGAGCAGTACTTC; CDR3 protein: CASSLTSTPSYEQYF
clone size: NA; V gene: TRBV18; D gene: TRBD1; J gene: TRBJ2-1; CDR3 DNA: TGTGCCAGCTCACACCGGGACAGGGGGGTCAATGAGCAGTTCTTC; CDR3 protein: CASSHRDRGVNEQFF
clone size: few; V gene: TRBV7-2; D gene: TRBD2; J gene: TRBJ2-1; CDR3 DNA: TGTGCCAGCAGCTCCGGGCCATCGGGACTAGCGGGCTACAATGAGCAGTTCTTC; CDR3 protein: CASSSGPSGLAGYNEQFF
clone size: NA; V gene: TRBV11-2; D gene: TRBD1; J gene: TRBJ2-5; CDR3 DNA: TGTGCCAGCAGCCATGGACAGGCCCCGTACCAAGAGACCCAGTACTTC; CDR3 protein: CASSHGQAPYQETQYF
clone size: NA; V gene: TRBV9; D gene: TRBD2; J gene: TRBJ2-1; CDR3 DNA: TGTGCCAGCAGCCCGCAAGCGGGAGTGTCCTACAATGAGCAGTTCTTC; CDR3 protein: CASSPQAGVSYNEQFF
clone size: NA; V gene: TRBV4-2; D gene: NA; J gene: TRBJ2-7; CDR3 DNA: TGTGCCAGCAGCCAAGAGGGGCTGGCCTACGAGCAGTACTTC; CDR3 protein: CASSQEGLAYEQYF
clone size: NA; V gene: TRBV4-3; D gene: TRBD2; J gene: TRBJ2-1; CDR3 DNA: TGCGCCAGCAGCCCCCTCGGGAGGGGGGGGAATGAGCAGTTCTTC; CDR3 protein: CASSPLGRGGNEQFF
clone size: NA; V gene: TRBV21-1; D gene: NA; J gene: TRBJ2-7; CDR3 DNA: TGTGCCATCTTTCCCATAAGTAGGACTTACTCAACCCGTACACCCTACGAGCAGTACTTC; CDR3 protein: CAIFPISRTYSTRTPYEQYF
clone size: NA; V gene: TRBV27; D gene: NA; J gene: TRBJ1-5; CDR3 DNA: TGTGCCAGCAGACAGGGTGGCAATCAGCCCCAGCATTTT; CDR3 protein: CASRQGGNQPQHF
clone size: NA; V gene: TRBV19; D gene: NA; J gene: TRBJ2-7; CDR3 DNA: TGTGCCAGTAGTATAAACGGGGACAACTACTACGAGCAGTACTTC; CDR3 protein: CASSINGDNYYEQYF
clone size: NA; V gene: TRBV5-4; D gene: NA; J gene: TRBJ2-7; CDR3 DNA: TGTGCCAGCAGCTTGGATCCGGCCTACGAGCAGTACTTC; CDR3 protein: CASSLDPAYEQYF
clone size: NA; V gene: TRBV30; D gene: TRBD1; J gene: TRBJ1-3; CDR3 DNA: TGTGCCTGGAGTGGCAGGGGGACAGGAAACACCATATATTTT; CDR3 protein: CAWSGRGTGNTIYF
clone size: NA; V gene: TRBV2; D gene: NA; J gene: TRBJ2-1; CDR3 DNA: TGTGCCAGCAGTGACTGGATTTACAATGAGCAGTTCTTC; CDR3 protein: CASSDWIYNEQFF
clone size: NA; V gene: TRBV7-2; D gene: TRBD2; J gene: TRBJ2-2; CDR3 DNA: TGTGCCAGCAGTCTCGGACTAGTCGCGTACACCGGGGAGCTGTTTTTT; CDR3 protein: CASSLGLVAYTGELFF
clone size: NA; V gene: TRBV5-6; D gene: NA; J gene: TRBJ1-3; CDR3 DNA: TGTGCCAGCAGCTTATTCAGGTCGGAAGGAAACACCATATATTTT; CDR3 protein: CASSLFRSEGNTIYF
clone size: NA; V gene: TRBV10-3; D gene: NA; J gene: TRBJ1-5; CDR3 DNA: TGTGCCATCAGTGAGTCGGGAGGGTCTAGCAATCAGCCCCAGCATTTT; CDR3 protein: CAISESGGSSNQPQHF
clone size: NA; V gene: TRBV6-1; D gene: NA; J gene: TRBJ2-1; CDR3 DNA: TGTGCCAGCAGTAGGGTTCAGAACAATGAGCAGTTCTTC; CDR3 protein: CASSRVQNNEQFF
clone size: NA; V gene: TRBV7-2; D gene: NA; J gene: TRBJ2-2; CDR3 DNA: TGTGCCAGCAGCAAGATGACCGCAGGGGCGCGGACCGGGGAGCTGTTTTTT; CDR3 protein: CASSKMTAGARTGELFF
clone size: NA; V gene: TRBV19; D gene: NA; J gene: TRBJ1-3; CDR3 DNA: TGTGCCACCGGTTTAAATGCAGGAAACACCATATATTTT; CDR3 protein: CATGLNAGNTIYF
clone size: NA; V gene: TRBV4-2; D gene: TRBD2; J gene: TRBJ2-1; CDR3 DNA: TGTGCCAGCAGCCTAAGACTAGCGGGAGGGTACTACAATGAGCAGTTCTTC; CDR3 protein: CASSLRLAGGYYNEQFF
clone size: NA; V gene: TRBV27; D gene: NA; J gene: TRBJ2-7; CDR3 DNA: TGTGCCAGCAGTTTCCTTCTTGGGGAGCAGTACTTC; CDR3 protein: CASSFLLGEQYF
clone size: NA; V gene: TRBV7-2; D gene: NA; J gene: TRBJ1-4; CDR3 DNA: TGTGCCAGCAGCCATAGAGACGGTTCAGAGGGAGAAAAACTGTTTTTT; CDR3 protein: CASSHRDGSEGEKLFF
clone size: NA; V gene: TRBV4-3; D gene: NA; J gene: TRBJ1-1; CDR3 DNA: TGCGCCAGCAGCCAACGGACCCATTTGGGCACTGAAGCTTTCTTT; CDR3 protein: CASSQRTHLGTEAFF